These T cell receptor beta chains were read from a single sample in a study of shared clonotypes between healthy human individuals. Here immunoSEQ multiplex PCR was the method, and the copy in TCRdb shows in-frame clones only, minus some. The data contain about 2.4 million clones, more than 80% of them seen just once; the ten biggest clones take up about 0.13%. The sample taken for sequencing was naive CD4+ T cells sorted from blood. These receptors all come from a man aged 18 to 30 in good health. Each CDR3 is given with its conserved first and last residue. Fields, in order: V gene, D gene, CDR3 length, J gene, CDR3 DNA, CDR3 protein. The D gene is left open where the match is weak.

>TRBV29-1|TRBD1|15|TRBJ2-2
TGCAGCGTTGGGGGCCCGACAGGGGAGACCGGGGAGCTGTTTTTT
CSVGGPTGETGELFF
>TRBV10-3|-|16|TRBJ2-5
TGTGCCATCAGTCCTCAGAGGAACTCCCGGTCCGAGACCCAGTACTTC
CAISPQRNSRSETQYF
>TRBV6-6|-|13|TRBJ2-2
TGTGCCAGCAGTTATCGGGATGCCGGGGAGCTGTTTTTT
CASSYRDAGELFF
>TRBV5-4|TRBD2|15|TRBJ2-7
TGTGCCAGCAGCTCCCTGGGGACTAGGGGGTACGAGCAGTACTTC
CASSSLGTRGYEQYF
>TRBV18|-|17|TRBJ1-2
TGTGCCAGCTCACCATGGGCCAGAGCGGATGCGGAGGGAGGCTACACCTTC
CASSPWARADAEGGYTF
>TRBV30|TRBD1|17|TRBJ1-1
TGTGCCTGGAGTGTACAGAGGACAGGGGGCCAGAACACTGAAGCTTTCTTT
CAWSVQRTGGQNTEAFF
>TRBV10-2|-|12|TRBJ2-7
TGCGCCGGAAGACAAACCCGCTACGAGCAGTACTTC
CAGRQTRYEQYF
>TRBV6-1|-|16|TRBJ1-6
TGTGCCAGCAGTGATACAGGGAGCTCCTATAATTCACCCCTCCACTTT
CASSDTGSSYNSPLHF
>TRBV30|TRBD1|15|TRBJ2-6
TGTGCCTGGGCGACAGGGGCGTCTGGGGCCAACGTCCTGACTTTC
CAWATGASGANVLTF
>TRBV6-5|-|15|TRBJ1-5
TGTGCCAGCAGTTTACACAGAGGGTGGGATCAGCCCCAGCATTTT
CASSLHRGWDQPQHF
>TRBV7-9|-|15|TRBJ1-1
TGTGCCAGCAGCCGCGGAGATCGGTTGCACGCTGAAGCTTTCTTT
CASSRGDRLHAEAFF
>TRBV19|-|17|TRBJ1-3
TGTGCCAGTAGTATAGCATACCGGGCCCTCTCTGGAAACACCATATATTTT
CASSIAYRALSGNTIYF
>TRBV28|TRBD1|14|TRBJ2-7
TGTGCCAGCAGCCCGACAGGGCTGATCTACGAGCAGTACTTC
CASSPTGLIYEQYF
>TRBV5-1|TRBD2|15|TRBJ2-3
TGCGCCAGCAGCCAGGGTGGACTAGCGGGAGAGGCGCAGTATTTT
CASSQGGLAGEAQYF
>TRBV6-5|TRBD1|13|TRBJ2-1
TGTGCCAGCAGGCTGGGACAGAACAATGAGCAGTTCTTC
CASRLGQNNEQFF
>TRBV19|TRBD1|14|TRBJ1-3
TGTGCCAGTAGTATGGGACAGGCCGGAAACACCATATATTTT
CASSMGQAGNTIYF
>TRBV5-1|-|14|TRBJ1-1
TGCGCCAGCAGCGACAACCGGGCTAACACTGAAGCTTTCTTT
CASSDNRANTEAFF
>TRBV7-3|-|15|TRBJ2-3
TGTGCCAGCAGCTTGATAGGGTTGGAGACAGATACGCAGTATTTT
CASSLIGLETDTQYF
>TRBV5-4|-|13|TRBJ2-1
TGTGCCAGCAGGGCCGGGACAAAGAATGAGCAGTTCTTC
CASRAGTKNEQFF
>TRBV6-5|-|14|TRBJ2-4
TGTGCCAGCAGTTCGACCCAAGCCAAAAACATTCAGTACTTC
CASSSTQAKNIQYF
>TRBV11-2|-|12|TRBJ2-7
TGTGCCAGCAGCTTAGTTAGGTACGAGCAGTACTTC
CASSLVRYEQYF
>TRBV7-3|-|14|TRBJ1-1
TGTGCCAGCAGCTTATCAGGGACGAACACTGAAGCTTTCTTT
CASSLSGTNTEAFF